Below are 18 T cell receptor beta chains sequenced from a single sample in a study of T cell repertoires in cytomegalovirus infection. TCRdb re-called the reads with MiXCR, one entry per CDR3 protein. This table holds under 600,000 distinct CDR3 sequences, more than 15% found once. Sequences were obtained from CD8+ T cells from PBMCs. The source of these receptors is a human donor in good health (CMV status not recorded). Some clones in this sample may be carry-over from other donors' samples.

This clonotype was picked up many times. The J gene is TRBJ2-1, the V gene TRBV12-3 or TRBV12-4; 14 nucleotides agree with TRBD2. With 3 bases clipped from V and 0 bases from J, the junction kept 1 base outside the gene matches. The CDR3 loop spans 17 amino acids. This CDR3 is CASSLTSGGASYNEQFF. The CDR3 DNA follows: TGTGCCAGCAGTTTGACTAGCGGGGGGGCCTCCTACAATGAGCAGTTCTTC.

There are a few counts of this clonotype. The V and J genes are TRBV27 and TRBJ2-1, with TRBD2 matching 7 bases. Losses at the gene ends were 0 bases for V and 6 bases for J; bases not matched to a gene: 8. Germline CDR1 reads MNHEY; CDR2 reads SMNVEV (reference sequence). The CDR3 totals 16 residues. The CDR3: CASSLSGGEGVNEQFF. Here the CDR3 DNA reads TGTGCCAGCAGTTTATCGGGGGGGGAGGGCGTCAATGAGCAGTTCTTC.

This clonotype occurred many times. This sequence joins TRBV27 and TRBJ1-6, with 8 nucleotides matching TRBD1. V lost 6 bases, J lost 9 bases, and 10 bases stayed unmatched. This CDR3 is built from 15 residues. Germline-derived CDR1 and CDR2 are MNHEY and SMNVEV (reference sequence). CDR3 loop: CASRSGTGSSSPLHF. CDR3 bases: TGTGCCAGCAGATCTGGGACAGGCTCTAGTTCACCCCTCCACTTT.

This chain links TRBV5-7 with TRBJ1-2; 7 bases are a match to TRBD1. TRBV5-7 is an ORF for which the function is uncertain. V was pared by 4 bases and J by 7 bases, with 7 bases of the junction left unmatched. This CDR3 has 13 residues. The CDR3 coding sequence is TGTGCCAGCAGCCCGACAGGGCTTCTTGGCTACACCTTC. Its protein is CASSPTGLLGYTF.

This chain uses TRBV29-1 with TRBJ2-1; 7 bases are a match to TRBD2. Germline CDR1 and CDR2: SQVTM and ANQGSEA. CDR3 length: 14 amino acids. The CDR3 coding sequence is TGCTCTCTCACGGGGGGTAGCTCCTACAATGAGCAGTTCTTC. The encoded protein is CSLTGGSSYNEQFF.

As for this clonotype: An end of the junction does not agree with germline; a read error may underlie this. The chain joins TRBV7-8 to TRBJ2-1; D gene unclear. Per the germline V gene, CDR1 is SGHVS and CDR2 is FQNEAQ. This CDR3 region has 13 residues. CDR3 coding DNA: TGTGCCAGCAGCGAGACATGGTATAATGAGCCGTTCTTC. It specifies CASSETWYNEPFF.

V is TRBV20-1 and J is TRBJ1-1; a weak D match, TRBD1 (5 bases). Deletions cut 5 bases from V and 4 bases from J, with 14 bases between. There are 13 residues in the CDR3. CDR1 is DFQATT and CDR2 is SNEGSKA in the germline V gene (reference sequence). The DNA for the CDR3 is TGCAGTGCTGCCTCGGGGCCCCGCACTGAAGCTTTCTTT. Amino acids: CSAASGPRTEAFF.

This clonotype was found many times. The rearrangement links TRBV9 to TRBJ2-7, with 9 bases matching TRBD2. The CDR3 runs to 14 residues. The germline gives CDR1 SGDLS, CDR2 YYNGEE. V was clipped by 0 bases and J by 3 bases; unmatched bases: 1. CDR3 region: CASSVGSGGYEQYF. The CDR3 nucleotides read TGTGCCAGCAGCGTAGGTAGCGGGGGCTACGAGCAGTACTTC.

In its sample, this clonotype was seen many times. This chain links TRBV7-9 with TRBJ2-6; a possible D gene is TRBD1 (6 bases). V was cut by 3 bases and J by 4 bases, with 13 bases left in between. CDR3 size: 16 residues. Germline-derived CDR1 and CDR2 are SEHNR and FQNEAQ (reference sequence). The CDR3 region has the DNA TGTGCCAGCAGCTTTCAGGGTCAGGGGGGGGCCAACGTCCTGACTTTC. Translation gives CASSFQGQGGANVLTF. The whole variable domain, filled in from reference TRBV7-9 and TRBJ2-6, reads DTGVSQNPRHKITKRGQNVTFRCDPISEHNRLYWYRQTLGQGPEFLTYFQNEAQLEKSRLLSDRFSAERPKGSFSTLEIQRTEQGDSAMYLCASSFQGQGGANVLTFGAGSRLTVL.

The gene calls are TRBV20-1 and TRBJ2-7; 7 bases map to TRBD1. The CDR3 loop spans 14 amino acids. The V gene's germline CDR1 is DFQATT and CDR2 SNEGSKA (reference sequence). J gave up 7 bases and V 1 base, and 10 bases lay outside the gene matches. CDR3 region: CSARVEEGAIEQYF. The CDR3 nucleotides read TGCAGTGCTAGAGTGGAAGAGGGGGCGATAGAGCAGTACTTC.

This clonotype was detected a few times. The V call is TRBV27, the J call TRBJ2-2; possible D gene TRBD2, 6 bases. The CDR3 runs 16 residues. Germline loops: CDR1 MNHEY, CDR2 SMNVEV (reference sequence). Deletions cut 3 bases from V and 5 bases from J, with 16 bases between. Written as DNA, the CDR3 is TGTGCCAGCAGTTTTAATCGGGACTCTATAACCGGGGAGCTGTTTTTT. This codes for CASSFNRDSITGELFF.

With respect to this clonotype: The missing conserved phenylalanine or tryptophan at the end of this CDR3 makes a read error likely. This rearrangement joins TRBV7-6 to TRBJ2-1; TRBD2 might be the D (6 bases). V was clipped by 7 bases and J by 0 bases, with 22 bases between them. Germline loops: CDR1 SGHVS, CDR2 FNYEAQ. The CDR3 runs 18 residues. In nucleotides, the CDR3 is TGTGCCAGCACCCCCAGGGTGGGCGGGGCCTTCTCCTACAATGAGCAGTTCTTA. Translated: CASTPRVGGAFSYNEQFL.

This clonotype was seen ten or more times. The CDR3 loop reads CSARERVGLREQFF. CDR3 DNA sequence: TGCAGTGCTAGAGAGCGTGTAGGACTTCGCGAGCAGTTCTTC. V and J are TRBV20-1 and TRBJ2-1; possible D gene TRBD2, 5 bases. V lost 0 bases and J lost 10, with 16 bases in between. In germline, CDR1 is DFQATT, CDR2 SNEGSKA (reference sequence). The CDR3 spans 14 residues.

This clonotype was recorded at least ten times. This chain uses TRBV7-8 with TRBJ2-3; 9 bases line up with TRBD2. This CDR3 contains 16 residues. After removal of 1 base from V and 6 bases from J, the junction contained 8 bases not matched to a gene. Per the germline V gene, CDR1 is SGHVS and CDR2 is FQNEAQ. CDR3 nucleotides: TGTGCCAGCAGCTTAGTGGGGGCGGGGGGGCGTGATACGCAGTATTTT. It is translated as CASSLVGAGGRDTQYF.

Comment on this clonotype: A clone one base away is much larger, so this may be a read error. This chain joins TRBV27 and TRBJ2-7; tentative D call: TRBD1 (5 bases). This CDR3 comprises 13 residues. Germline lookup yields CDR1 MNHEY and CDR2 SMNVEV (reference sequence). Trimming stripped 4 bases from V and 4 bases from J, with 11 bases between. The CDR3 nucleotides read TGTGCCAGCAGTTACGGACAAAATTACGAGCAGTACTTC. As protein: CASSYGQNYEQYF.

CDR3 nucleotide sequence: TGCAGCGTCAGGGGGTTGTTCACTGAAGCTTTCTTT. It codes for CSVRGLFTEAFF. The V gene is TRBV29-1, the J gene TRBJ1-1; TRBD1 aligns across 7 bases. V lost 6 bases, J lost 4 bases, and 5 bases stayed unmatched. The CDR3 consists of 12 residues. Germline values: CDR1 SQVTM, CDR2 ANQGSEA.

This clonotype came up many times. The CDR3 sequence: CASSLRQGPNTEAFF. The CDR3 DNA sequence: TGTGCCAGCAGCTTAAGGCAGGGGCCGAACACTGAAGCTTTCTTT. The chain combines TRBV7-3 with TRBJ1-1, with D possibly matching TRBD1 (6 bases). The CDR3 covers 15 residues. The germline V gene encodes CDR1 SGHTA and CDR2 FQGTGA. V was trimmed by 1 base and J by 1 base, leaving 10 bases between them.

This clonotype was seen ten or more times. The rearrangement uses TRBV12-3 or TRBV12-4 and TRBJ2-1; no definite D call. The CDR3 runs 13 residues. V shed 7 bases and J shed 4 bases, with 11 bases lying between them. Here the CDR3 reads CASTSDGYNEQFF. As DNA, the CDR3 is TGTGCCAGCACCTCTGACGGGTACAATGAGCAGTTCTTC.